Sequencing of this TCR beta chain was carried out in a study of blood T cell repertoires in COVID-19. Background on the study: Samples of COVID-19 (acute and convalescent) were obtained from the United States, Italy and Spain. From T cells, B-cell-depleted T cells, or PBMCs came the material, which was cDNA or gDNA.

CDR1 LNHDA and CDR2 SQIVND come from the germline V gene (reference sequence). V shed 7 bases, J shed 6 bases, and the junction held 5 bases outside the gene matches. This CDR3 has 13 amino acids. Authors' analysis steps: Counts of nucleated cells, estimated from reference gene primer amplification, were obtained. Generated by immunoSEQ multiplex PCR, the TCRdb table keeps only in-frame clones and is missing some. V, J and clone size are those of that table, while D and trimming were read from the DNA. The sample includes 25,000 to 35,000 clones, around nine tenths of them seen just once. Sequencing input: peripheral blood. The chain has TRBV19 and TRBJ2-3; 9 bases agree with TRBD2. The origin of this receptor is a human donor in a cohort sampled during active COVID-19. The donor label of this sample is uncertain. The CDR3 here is CASTLSGSDTQYF. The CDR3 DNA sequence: TGTGCCAGTACCCTTAGCGGGAGTGATACGCAGTATTTT.